This TCR beta chain derives from a study of blood T cell repertoires in COVID-19. The overall study: From the United States, Italy and Spain came samples of acute and convalescent COVID-19.

Original data processing: Quantification of nucleated cells was approximated via reference gene primer amplification. Sequencing used immunoSEQ multiplex PCR; TCRdb keeps in-frame clones, though not all of them. V and J calls and clone size follow that table, whereas D and trimming were derived from the DNA. Of roughly 73,000 clones in the sample, roughly 87% were seen once. V lost 4 bases and J 7 bases, leaving 4 bases between the germline ends. The CDR3 loop spans 10 amino acids. Germline V gene data show CDR1 as GTSNPN and CDR2 as SVGIG (reference sequence). The material sequenced was peripheral blood. The receptor's source is a man aged 80 or over with acute or convalescent COVID-19. The chain joins TRBV30 to TRBJ2-2; D unresolved. The chain's CDR3 is CAWTGGELFF. The CDR3 coding sequence is TGTGCCTGGACGGGCGGGGAGCTGTTTTTT. The whole variable domain, remainder taken from reference TRBV30 and TRBJ2-2, is SQTIHQWPATLVQPVGSPLSLECTVEGTSNPNLYWYRQAAGRGLQLLFYSVGIGQISSEVPQNLSASRPQDRQFILSSKKLLLSDSGFYLCAWTGGELFFGEGSRLTVL.